This T cell receptor beta chain emerged from a study of beta chain features in type 1 diabetes. Background on the study: Sorted cells numbering over 95,000,000 were examined across all samples.

The isolated RNA, all of it, was reverse transcribed, so expressed TCRB transcripts were what got sequenced. TCRdb keeps only in-frame clones here, not all; method: immunoSEQ multiplex PCR. This sample yields about 140,000 clones, of which 6.9% are seen a single time; approximately 1.4% belongs to the top ten. This CDR3 has 14 amino acids. Trimming cost V 5 bases and J 5 bases, with 13 bases left between them. The germline V gene encodes CDR1 SGHTA and CDR2 FQGTGA. A word on this clone: Its target is not known.

Whole-study findings and limits: The VDJ junctions of type 1 diabetes patients carried fewer insertions and more deletions.

Averaging approximately 0.11 L, one heparinised blood draw was given by each donor. By way of CD45RO/CCR7/CD25/CD127/CD95/CD27, the CD4+ regulatory, stem cell-like memory, central memory and naive cells were sorted. The chain uses TRBV7-3 and TRBJ2-1, with D possibly being TRBD2 (6 bases). The sequence came from a woman aged 25 to 39 in good health. Input material: central memory CD4+ T cells from blood. CDR3 in amino acids: CASSPGGANNEQFF. CDR3 nucleotide sequence: TGTGCCAGCAGCCCCGGAGGGGCCAACAATGAGCAGTTCTTC.